A single sample gave rise to the 8 T cell receptor beta chains below, sequenced in a study of identical twins. TCRdb used MiXCR to reprocess the 5' RACE reads, holding one entry per CDR3 protein. The sample carries about 340,000 distinct CDR3 sequences, approximately 13% recorded once. The same data also went into a second study, on yellow fever vaccine responses in identical twins.

Sequenced material: CD8+ T cells sorted from blood. Source of these receptors: a woman younger than 30 in good health.

Concerning this clonotype itself: A read error may explain this, as a much larger clone is one base away. This chain uses TRBV12-3 or TRBV12-4 with TRBJ2-1; D not certain. This CDR3 has 13 residues. The CDR3 sequence: CASSVSGVNEQSF. CDR3 nucleotides: TGTGCCAGCAGTGTCTCCGGTGTCAATGAGCAGTCCTTC.

In its sample, this clonotype was seen a few times. The chain uses TRBV10-3 and TRBJ2-5; 7 nucleotides match TRBD2. With V trimmed by 3 bases and J by 5 bases, 24 bases remained unmatched. This CDR3 is 20 amino acids long. Germline V CDR1 and CDR2: ENHRY, SYGVKD. In nucleotides, the CDR3 is TGTGCCATCAGTGATAAAGGAATGCGGGAGTTTTCCGCCGGACCTGAGACCCAGTACTTC. Encoded protein: CAISDKGMREFSAGPETQYF.

This chain joins TRBV5-5 and TRBJ2-7, with 7 bases lining up with TRBD1. Germline CDR1 and CDR2: SGHKS and YYEKEE (reference sequence). With V trimmed by 2 bases and J by 3 bases, 5 bases remained unmatched. This CDR3 is built from 14 residues. CDR3 bases: TGTGCCAGCAGCTTTCGACAGGGAAACTACGAGCAGTACGTC. This codes for CASSFRQGNYEQYV.

CDR3 DNA sequence: TGTGCCAGCAACCCTGGGACCTTAGGTGAGCAGTTCTTC. Translating it yields CASNPGTLGEQFF. The rearrangement links TRBV5-5 to TRBJ2-1; the D call may be TRBD1 or TRBD2 (5 bases each). From germline, CDR1 is SGHKS and CDR2 YYEKEE (reference sequence). V lost 6 bases and J lost 9, with 16 bases in between. The CDR3 sequence is 13 residues long.

The table lists this clonotype with many counts. V and J are TRBV20-1 and TRBJ2-3; 7 bases align to TRBD2. The V gene's germline CDR1 is DFQATT and CDR2 SNEGSKA (reference sequence). V shed 6 bases and J 6 bases; nucleotides not matched to a gene: 15. This CDR3 is 15 amino acids long. The CDR3 region is CSARAPSGVGDTQYF. CDR3 DNA sequence: TGCAGTGCGAGGGCGCCCAGCGGGGTGGGGGATACGCAGTATTTT.

The chain uses TRBV9 and TRBJ1-4, with 8 positions matching TRBD1. Germline V gene lookup returns CDR1 SGDLS and CDR2 YYNGEE. After removal of 3 bases from V and 5 bases from J, the junction contained 6 bases not matched to a gene. The CDR3 spans 15 residues. In nucleotides, the CDR3 is TGTGCCAGCAGCGGCGGACAGGGACCAAATGAAAAACTGTTTTTT. This codes for CASSGGQGPNEKLFF.

This chain connects TRBV2 to TRBJ2-1; 12 bases map to TRBD2. The CDR3 spans 16 residues. Germline V gives CDR1 SNHLY, CDR2 FYNNEI. V trimming: 5 bases; J trimming: 4 bases; junction bases outside the gene matches: 6. CDR3 nucleotide sequence: TGTGCCAGCAGTAATCCGACTAGCGGGAGTTACAATGAGCAGTTCTTC. Encoded protein: CASSNPTSGSYNEQFF.

The chain couples TRBV7-9 to TRBJ2-7, with 9 bases lining up with TRBD2. Germline V CDR1 and CDR2: SEHNR, FQNEAQ (reference sequence). Trimming took 5 bases from V and 4 from J; bases not matched to a gene: 12. The CDR3 loop spans 16 amino acids. This CDR3 reads CASSTWREGSKYEQYF. The CDR3 DNA follows: TGTGCCAGCAGCACCTGGCGGGAGGGTTCGAAATACGAGCAGTACTTC.